This TCR beta chain was found in a study of technical replicates of blood from several donors. The method was immunoSEQ multiplex PCR; TCRdb's version includes in-frame clones alone and lacks a portion of them. The sample contains more than 75,000 clones, 90% to 95% of which appear only once. The V and J ends lost 4 bases and 2 bases respectively, with 12 bases between them. CDR3 length equals 16 residues. Germline V gene sequence: CDR1 MNHNS, CDR2 SASEGT. Sample: T cells isolated from PBMCs. The TCR comes from a human donor in good health. The chain combines TRBV6-1 with TRBJ2-6, with D possibly matching TRBD1 (5 bases). CDR3 nucleotide sequence: TGTGCCAGCAGTGCGCAGGGAATTGCTGGGGCCAACGTCCTGACTTTC. Residues: CASSAQGIAGANVLTF.